The clone carrying this T cell receptor beta chain occurred a few times. What it recognizes is unknown. These data are taken from a study of blood T cells in healthy people across ages. Study-wide context: There was about one barcoded beta molecule captured by template switching per two T cells.

Study-level points and caveats: Long-lived donors had more naive CD4+ cells and higher diversity than aged donors. Possibly confounding the expanded clonotype changes was the fact that donor CMV status was unknown.

This CDR3 region has 19 residues. CDR1 and CDR2 (germline): LNHNV, YYDKDF (reference sequence). Trimming at V came to 0 bases and at J to 0 bases, leaving 11 bases not matched to a gene. A sample-barcoded 5' primer and a J-beta primer mix were used in a second PCR of about 6 to 12 cycles. A template-switch adaptor with 12 random nucleotides tagged each cDNA molecule. Each CDR3 protein gets one entry after TCRdb re-called the 5' RACE reads with MiXCR. The repertoire holds 2 million or so distinct CDR3 sequences, with 49% as singletons. Sequencing was carried out using blood. The sequence was collected from a woman between 35 and 50 years old in good health. The V and J genes are TRBV15 and TRBJ1-5; 7 bases are a match to TRBD1. CDR3 nucleotide sequence: TGTGCCACCAGCAGAGATACGGACAGGCCCCCGTATAGCAATCAGCCCCAGCATTTT. The encoded protein is CATSRDTDRPPYSNQPQHF. Supplemented by reference TRBV15 and TRBJ1-5, the full variable domain reads DAMVIQNPRYQVTQFGKPVTLSCSQTLNHNVMYWYQQKSSQAPKLLFHYYDKDFNNEADTPDNFQSRRPNTSFCFLDIRSPGLGDTAMYLCATSRDTDRPPYSNQPQHFGDGTRLSIL.